This T cell receptor (beta chain) was obtained from a study of T cell repertoires in cytomegalovirus infection. In the study overall: A matching HLA type, together with CMV infection, was signaled by public TCR beta signatures.

This clonotype appeared many times. The antigen remains unidentified. TCRdb reanalysed the reads using MiXCR and keeps one entry per CDR3 protein. Of approximately 490,000 distinct CDR3 sequences detected, 11% appear once; the ten largest clones hold 10% to 13%. Germline-derived CDR1 and CDR2 are SEHNR and FQNEAQ (reference sequence). V was pared by 0 bases and J by 4 bases, with 5 bases of the junction left unmatched. The CDR3 consists of 15 residues. Study-wide points: Accumulated public TCR beta family frequency recognized individuals carrying CMV together with the relevant HLA. There were HLA-C-restricted CMV-specific TCR beta clonotypes dominating the ex vivo response.

The sequenced sample consisted of PBMCs. The sequence was obtained from a human donor in good health (CMV status not recorded). Some clones in this sample may be carry-over from other donors' samples. V is TRBV7-9 and J is TRBJ2-7; 8 bases agree with TRBD1. The CDR3 DNA reads TGTGCCAGCAGCTTAGCGTCAGGGGGCGGATACGAGCAGTACTTC. The encoded protein is CASSLASGGGYEQYF. Combining the CDR3 with reference TRBV7-9 and TRBJ2-7 gives the whole variable domain DTGVSQNPRHKITKRGQNVTFRCDPISEHNRLYWYRQTLGQGPEFLTYFQNEAQLEKSRLLSDRFSAERPKGSFSTLEIQRTEQGDSAMYLCASSLASGGGYEQYFGPGTRLTVT.